The 26 T cell receptor beta chains listed next were all sequenced from one sample in a study of cytomegalovirus exposure and HLA in healthy donors. The PCR contained 60 Vbeta and 13 Jbeta primers. Data came from immunoSEQ multiplex PCR; TCRdb stores just in-frame clones and leaves some out. The sample lists 100,000 to 150,000 clones, about 82% occurring once. Sequencing was performed on PBMCs. The origin of the receptors is a boy aged 5-17 years in good health and CMV-seronegative.

The chain links TRBV6-5 to TRBJ2-7; D unclear. V was trimmed by 4 bases and J by 4 bases, leaving 5 bases between them. Germline lookup yields CDR1 MNHEY and CDR2 SVGAGI. The CDR3 is 11 amino acids. Here the CDR3 reads CASSSQYEQYF. Here the CDR3 DNA reads TGTGCCAGCAGTTCCCAATACGAGCAGTACTTC.

The rearrangement joins TRBV7-6 to TRBJ1-2, with 7 bases identical to TRBD1. The CDR3 extends over 15 amino acids. The V gene end was trimmed by 5 bases and the J gene end by 0 bases; junction bases not matched to a gene: 6. Per germline, CDR1 SGHVS and CDR2 FNYEAQ. The CDR3 coding sequence is TGTGCCAGCAGCCCGCGACAGGGATCTAACTATGGCTACACCTTC. This sequence encodes CASSPRQGSNYGYTF.

V and J are TRBV7-4 and TRBJ2-1, with a possible D match to TRBD2 (6 bases). Trimming left V 4 bases short and J 3 bases short, with 22 bases between. Germline assignment: CDR1 SGHVT and CDR2 SQSDAQ. CDR3 size: 18 residues. The CDR3 DNA sequence: TGTGCCAGCAGCTCCTCCCCGGTAGCGGAGGGGTACTACAATGAGCAGTTCTTC. This gives the protein CASSSSPVAEGYYNEQFF.

This clone was seen just once. V and J are TRBV29-1 and TRBJ2-2, with unresolved D. CDR3 length: 12 residues. V was shortened by 4 bases and J by 5 bases, with 8 bases between the two germline ends. Germline CDR1 SQVTM, CDR2 ANQGSEA. The CDR3 bases are TGCAGCGTTGCAGGTGAAACCGGGGAGCTGTTTTTT. Its protein is CSVAGETGELFF.

The rearrangement links TRBV5-4 to TRBJ1-2; no clear D gene. Trimming removed 6 bases from V and 4 bases from J, with 16 bases in between. This CDR3 is 14 amino acids long. CDR1 SGHNT and CDR2 YYREEE come from the germline V gene (reference sequence). CDR3 sequence (DNA): TGTGCCAGCAACACCGGAGGACTGTCCTATGGCTACACCTTC. Residues: CASNTGGLSYGYTF.

This clone was counted once. The V gene is TRBV29-1, the J gene TRBJ2-5, with TRBD2 as a possible D gene (6 bases). The CDR3 length is 15 residues. Deletions cut 3 bases from V and 3 bases from J, with 17 bases between. Germline assignment: CDR1 SQVTM and CDR2 ANQGSEA. Here the CDR3 DNA reads TGCAGCGTTGACTTCGGGACTCTCGAGGAAGAGACCCAGTACTTC. Residues: CSVDFGTLEEETQYF.

The chain combines TRBV20-1 with TRBJ2-7; D unresolved. The V gene's germline CDR1 is DFQATT and CDR2 SNEGSKA (reference sequence). Trimming cost V 6 bases and J 9 bases, with 15 bases left between them. CDR3 length equals 11 residues. The CDR3 DNA reads as TGCAGTGCCCCCTTCCCCTCGGTGCAGTACTTC. Translation: CSAPFPSVQYF.

With respect to this clone: The sample holds other DNA sequences that translate to the same CDR3. V and J are TRBV30 and TRBJ2-1; possibly TRBD2 for D (5 bases). CDR3 length equals 13 residues. Germline loops: CDR1 GTSNPN, CDR2 SVGIG (reference sequence). V was pared by 5 bases and J by 4 bases, with 12 bases between. CDR3 protein: CAWSGSGYNEQFF. The CDR3 region has the DNA TGTGCCTGGTCGGGGAGCGGATACAATGAGCAGTTCTTC.

This chain connects TRBV4-2 to TRBJ1-1; D gene uncertain. This CDR3 region has 12 residues. Between the trimmed V and J ends, which lost 1 base and 9 bases, there was a span of 9 bases. The germline V gene has CDR1 LGHNA and CDR2 YNFKEQ. The CDR3 DNA is TGTGCCAGCAGCCAAGGGGGAGAGAAAGCTTTCTTT. It yields the protein CASSQGGEKAFF.

This sequence joins TRBV29-1 and TRBJ1-1; D unclear. CDR3 size: 12 residues. Germline CDR1 SQVTM, CDR2 ANQGSEA. Trimming pared 6 bases from V and 5 bases from J, leaving 13 bases between. The CDR3 sequence: CSVARGRTEAFF. CDR3 in DNA: TGCAGCGTCGCCCGGGGTAGAACTGAAGCTTTCTTT.

The chain links TRBV5-6 to TRBJ1-1, with TRBD1 matching 7 bases. Trimming cost V 0 bases and J 5 bases; bases outside gene matches: 4. Germline V gene sequence: CDR1 SGHDT, CDR2 YYEEEE. This CDR3 region has 14 residues. CDR3 protein: CASSLVGGQTEAFF. Here the CDR3 DNA reads TGTGCCAGCAGCTTGGTAGGGGGCCAAACTGAAGCTTTCTTT.

The V gene is TRBV30, the J gene TRBJ1-4; TRBD1 aligns across 7 bases. The CDR3 covers 13 residues. The germline V gene has CDR1 GTSNPN and CDR2 SVGIG (reference sequence). With 5 bases clipped from V and 5 bases from J, the junction kept 5 bases outside the gene matches. CDR3 sequence: CAWGTARNEKLFF. The CDR3 DNA is TGTGCCTGGGGGACAGCTCGAAATGAAAAACTGTTTTTT. Full variable domain (rest looked up from reference TRBV30 and TRBJ1-4): SQTIHQWPATLVQPVGSPLSLECTVEGTSNPNLYWYRQAAGRGLQLLFYSVGIGQISSEVPQNLSASRPQDRQFILSSKKLLLSDSGFYLCAWGTARNEKLFFGSGTQLSVL.

This chain uses TRBV4-1 with TRBJ1-3, with D hard to call. This CDR3 is built from 15 residues. V gave up 4 bases and J gave up 0 bases, with 10 bases separating them. CDR1 and CDR2 from the germline V gene are MGHRA and YSYEKL. The CDR3 here is CASSPYANSGNTIYF. CDR3 bases: TGCGCCAGCAGCCCCTACGCGAACTCTGGAAACACCATATATTTT.

The chain is built from TRBV5-1 and TRBJ2-5, with D perhaps matching TRBD2 (6 bases). The CDR3 is made up of 16 amino acids. V was cut by 1 base and J by 8 bases, with 21 bases left in between. Germline V CDR1 and CDR2: SGHRS, YFSETQ. The CDR3 is CASSLTLARVPGTQYF. The CDR3 region has the DNA TGCGCCAGCAGCTTGACTCTAGCGCGCGTTCCGGGAACCCAGTACTTC.

The V gene is TRBV2, the J gene TRBJ2-1; TRBD2 agrees at 10 bases. There are 16 residues in the CDR3. The V segment lost 5 bases and the J segment 8 bases; nucleotides outside the gene matches: 12. CDR1 is SNHLY and CDR2 is FYNNEI in the germline V gene. CDR3 sequence (DNA): TGTGCCAGCAGTTCTACCGGGACTAGCGAGACGGATGAGCAGTTCTTC. Protein product: CASSSTGTSETDEQFF.

The chain employs TRBV2 and TRBJ2-1; 10 positions match TRBD2. Germline CDR1 and CDR2: SNHLY and FYNNEI. This CDR3 is built from 15 residues. Trimming at V came to 3 bases and at J to 8 bases, leaving 7 bases not matched to a gene. The CDR3 loop reads CASSDASGSRDEQFF. The CDR3 DNA follows: TGTGCCAGCAGTGACGCTAGCGGGAGTAGGGATGAGCAGTTCTTC.

The chain has TRBV27 and TRBJ2-7, with a tentative D call TRBD1 (6 bases). The CDR3 has 13 residues. Germline CDR1 is MNHEY and CDR2 is SMNVEV (reference sequence). Deletions cut 5 bases from V and 3 bases from J, with 11 bases between. This chain's CDR3 is CASSPTGFYEQYF. The CDR3, as DNA: TGTGCCAGCAGTCCTACAGGGTTCTACGAGCAGTACTTC.

V and J are TRBV13 and TRBJ2-3; TRBD2 aligns across 15 bases. Germline V gene data show CDR1 as PRHDT and CDR2 as FYEKMQ (reference sequence). With V trimmed by 4 bases and J by 0 bases, 17 bases remained unmatched. The CDR3 consists of 22 residues. For the CDR3, the DNA is TGTGCCAGCAGCTCCGAGGGGTACTTCGGGACTAGCGGGAGGCCCAGCACAGATACGCAGTATTTT. Protein sequence: CASSSEGYFGTSGRPSTDTQYF.

J is TRBJ1-3 and V is TRBV6-6; D is uncertain. Germline V gene lookup returns CDR1 MNHNY and CDR2 SVGAGI (reference sequence). This CDR3 has 15 amino acids. Trimming took 0 bases from V and 8 from J, leaving 14 bases between them. CDR3 nucleotide sequence: TGTGCCAGCAGTTACTCGTCAGGATTCGGGGACACCATATATTTT. This gives the protein CASSYSSGFGDTIYF.

This sequence joins TRBV5-4 and TRBJ2-2, with 9 bases that match TRBD1. Looked up from germline, CDR1 is SGHNT and CDR2 is YYREEE (reference sequence). Trimming at V came to 4 bases and at J to 5 bases, leaving 3 bases not matched to a gene. This CDR3 is built from 14 residues. CDR3 amino acids: CASSGTGKTGELFF. CDR3 DNA: TGTGCCAGCAGCGGGACAGGGAAAACCGGGGAGCTGTTTTTT.

This chain uses TRBV5-1 with TRBJ2-7; 10 bases match TRBD2. This CDR3 spans 15 amino acids. After removal of 4 bases from V and 3 bases from J, the junction contained 7 bases not matched to a gene. Per the germline V gene, CDR1 is SGHRS and CDR2 is YFSETQ. The CDR3 loop reads CASSPRTSGLYEQYF. The CDR3 nucleotides read TGCGCCAGCAGCCCCCGGACTAGCGGCCTCTACGAGCAGTACTTC.

This clone showed up just once. The CDR3 reads CAWTEARSYYEQYF. CDR3 DNA: TGTGCCTGGACCGAGGCGCGGAGCTACTACGAGCAGTACTTC. The J gene is TRBJ2-7, the V gene TRBV30; D is uncertain. Trimming pared 4 bases from V and 3 bases from J, leaving 16 bases between. The length of the CDR3 is 14 residues. Per the germline V gene, CDR1 is GTSNPN and CDR2 is SVGIG (reference sequence).

The chain is built from TRBV6-5 and TRBJ1-6, with D uncertain. CDR3 length equals 15 residues. V lost 11 bases and J 2 bases, leaving 16 bases between the germline ends. Germline CDR1 is MNHEY and CDR2 is SVGAGI. The CDR3 loop is CAARALGTYNSPLHF. The CDR3 DNA is TGTGCCGCGCGGGCCCTGGGGACCTATAATTCACCCCTCCACTTT.

The chain employs TRBV27 and TRBJ2-7, with 16 bases matching TRBD2. Trimming took 4 bases from V and 2 from J; bases not matched to a gene: 8. Germline V gene data show CDR1 as MNHEY and CDR2 as SMNVEV (reference sequence). This CDR3 has 18 amino acids. The CDR3 region has the DNA TGTGCCAGCAGTTCAGGGACTAGCGGGAGGGACGTCCCCTACGAGCAGTACTTC. Translating gives CASSSGTSGRDVPYEQYF.

The CDR3 region has the DNA TGTGCCAGCAGCCAAGAACGTAGCGGGAGAGGGGAGCTGTTTTTT. Translating it yields CASSQERSGRGELFF. V is TRBV4-2 and J is TRBJ2-2, with TRBD2 matching 9 bases. This CDR3 spans 15 amino acids. The V segment lost 0 bases and the J segment 8 bases; nucleotides outside the gene matches: 4. The germline gives CDR1 LGHNA, CDR2 YNFKEQ.

This chain uses TRBV5-1 with TRBJ2-4; D is possibly TRBD1 (6 bases). The V end lost 4 bases, the J end lost 3 bases, and 11 bases lay between the germline ends. Germline loops: CDR1 SGHRS, CDR2 YFSETQ. This CDR3 comprises 14 residues. The CDR3 sequence: CASSPDSGKNIQYF. CDR3 sequence (DNA): TGCGCCAGCAGCCCGGACAGCGGCAAAAACATTCAGTACTTC.